Presented here are 21 T cell receptor beta chains from one specimen sequenced in a study of CD8+ T cells in alopecia areata. The sequencing template was cDNA reverse transcribed from extracted RNA. Sequenced by immunoSEQ multiplex PCR; TCRdb stores in-frame clones only, minus some. The data show around 100,000 clones, about 70% seen once. Regarding treatment: oral pan-JAK inhibitor, 5-10 mg twice daily. Sequenced material: CD8+ T cells sorted from blood, taken at week 44, from a patient treated with tofacitinib. The receptor set was obtained from a human donor with alopecia areata.

This clone was seen a few times. This chain connects TRBV4-3 to TRBJ2-1; maybe TRBD1 (5 bases). There are 15 residues in the CDR3. Trimming took 0 bases from V and 6 from J, leaving 12 bases between them. The germline gives CDR1 LGHNA, CDR2 YSLEER. The CDR3 nucleotides are TGCGCCAGCAGCCAAGACAGGGTAAGACTCAATGAGCAGTTCTTC. Translation gives CASSQDRVRLNEQFF.

This clone was found once. The chain employs TRBV28 and TRBJ1-1; D is unclear. CDR1 is MDHEN and CDR2 is SYDVKM in the germline V gene. V shed 7 bases and J shed 5 bases, with 17 bases lying between them. The CDR3 has 14 amino acids. The CDR3, as DNA: TGTGCCAGCACCCGGGTGGGCCGGGAAACTGAAGCTTTCTTT. Protein product: CASTRVGRETEAFF.

CDR3 amino acids: CASSPEGTEAFF. The CDR3 DNA follows: TGTGCCAGCAGCCCGGAAGGCACTGAAGCTTTCTTT. The chain employs TRBV5-4 and TRBJ1-1; D is unresolved. V lost 4 bases and J lost 4, with 8 bases in between. The CDR3 consists of 12 residues. Germline-derived CDR1 and CDR2 are SGHNT and YYREEE (reference sequence).

The J gene is TRBJ2-3, the V gene TRBV5-1; D is unclear. Germline-derived CDR1 and CDR2 are SGHRS and YFSETQ. The CDR3 loop spans 13 amino acids. The ends were cut back, 3 bases at V and 0 bases at J, with 5 bases in the middle. Here the CDR3 reads CASSYASTDTQYF. The CDR3 DNA reads TGCGCCAGCAGCTACGCTAGCACAGATACGCAGTATTTT.

V usage is TRBV7-8 and J usage is TRBJ2-5, with D perhaps matching TRBD2 (6 bases). The CDR3 is 16 amino acids. Germline V lookup: CDR1 SGHVS, CDR2 FQNEAQ. V shed 3 bases and J shed 1 base, with 15 bases lying between them. CDR3 nucleotides: TGTGCCAGCAGCTTCGCGAGCGGAGGGATCCAAGAGACCCAGTACTTC. It specifies CASSFASGGIQETQYF.

This clone was recorded a few times. The CDR3 DNA is TGCAGCGTTACAGGGTACAATGAGCAGTTCTTC. It is translated as CSVTGYNEQFF. The chain is built from TRBV29-1 and TRBJ2-1; possible D gene TRBD1, 6 bases. The ends were cut back, 5 bases at V and 4 bases at J, with 6 bases in the middle. The CDR3 is made up of 11 amino acids. Germline loops: CDR1 SQVTM, CDR2 ANQGSEA.

The rearrangement links TRBV7-3 to TRBJ2-2; D might be TRBD1 (6 bases). This CDR3 has 15 residues. V dropped 5 bases and J dropped 7 bases, with 17 bases sitting between them. Germline assignment: CDR1 SGHTA and CDR2 FQGTGA. The CDR3 DNA is TGTGCCAGCAGCACCGACAGGCGCCCTGGCGGGGAGCTGTTTTTT. Its translation: CASSTDRRPGGELFF.

The CDR3 DNA is TGCGCCAGCAGCCAAGACCAGGGAGAATACGAGCAGTACTTC. It is translated as CASSQDQGEYEQYF. The chain couples TRBV4-1 to TRBJ2-7; D may be TRBD1 or TRBD2 (5 bases each). This CDR3 region has 14 residues. V dropped 0 bases and J dropped 4 bases, with 10 bases sitting between them. CDR1 and CDR2 from the germline V gene are MGHRA and YSYEKL.

This chain joins TRBV7-9 and TRBJ1-5; D gene uncertain. This CDR3 is built from 14 residues. The ends were cut back, 5 bases at V and 0 bases at J, with 8 bases in the middle. From germline, CDR1 is SEHNR and CDR2 FQNEAQ (reference sequence). This CDR3 is CASSGGNSNQPQHF. CDR3 nucleotide sequence: TGTGCCAGCAGCGGAGGCAATAGCAATCAGCCCCAGCATTTT. The full variable domain, with the rest looked up from reference TRBV7-9 and TRBJ1-5, is DTGVSQNPRHKITKRGQNVTFRCDPISEHNRLYWYRQTLGQGPEFLTYFQNEAQLEKSRLLSDRFSAERPKGSFSTLEIQRTEQGDSAMYLCASSGGNSNQPQHFGDGTRLSIL.

Within the sample, this clone is large. For the CDR3, the DNA is TGTGCCAGCAGTGAAGCGCTTGGGACAGGGCACACTGAAGCTTTCTTT. This gives the protein CASSEALGTGHTEAFF. V and J are TRBV6-1 and TRBJ1-1, with 9 nucleotides matching TRBD1. J gave up 3 bases and V 0 bases, and 5 bases lay outside the gene matches. The CDR3 is 16 amino acids. Germline CDR1 is MNHNS and CDR2 is SASEGT.

This clone was observed a handful of times. This rearrangement joins TRBV29-1 to TRBJ2-2, with 7 bases lining up with TRBD2. Trimming took 6 bases from V and 5 from J; bases not matched to a gene: 3. This CDR3 spans 12 amino acids. Germline V gene lookup returns CDR1 SQVTM and CDR2 ANQGSEA. Here the CDR3 DNA reads TGCAGCGTCGGGGGGTGGACCGGGGAGCTGTTTTTT. Translation: CSVGGWTGELFF.

V gene TRBV30 combines with J gene TRBJ2-3; 10 positions match TRBD2. The CDR3 runs 15 residues. The germline V gene has CDR1 GTSNPN and CDR2 SVGIG (reference sequence). V shed 0 bases and J 4 bases; nucleotides not matched to a gene: 4. The CDR3 protein is CAWSVTSGEADTQYF. The CDR3 nucleotides read TGTGCCTGGAGTGTAACTAGCGGGGAGGCAGATACGCAGTATTTT.

This clone was seen more than once but under ten times. The chain combines TRBV29-1 with TRBJ2-7; possibly TRBD1 for D (5 bases). With 4 bases removed from V and 1 base from J, the gap between germline ends came to 14 bases. This CDR3 spans 14 amino acids. The germline CDR1 and CDR2 sequences are SQVTM and ANQGSEA. The CDR3 reads CSVGGLGPSYEQYF. CDR3 DNA: TGCAGCGTTGGGGGCCTTGGTCCATCCTACGAGCAGTACTTC.

This clone has a handful of counts. In DNA form, the CDR3 reads TGTGCCAGCAACGAATGGGGGGATTCCGATGGCGAGCAGTACTTC. This codes for CASNEWGDSDGEQYF. The chain recombines TRBV9 with TRBJ2-7, with D possibly matching TRBD2 (6 bases). Trimming left V 6 bases short and J 6 bases short, with 22 bases between. The germline V gene encodes CDR1 SGDLS and CDR2 YYNGEE. This CDR3 has 15 amino acids.

The rearrangement links TRBV11-2 to TRBJ2-7; TRBD1 matches at 9 bases. V was clipped by 5 bases and J by 2 bases; unmatched bases: 4. The CDR3 sequence is 14 residues long. Germline assignment: CDR1 SGHAT and CDR2 FQNNGV. CDR3 nucleotide sequence: TGTGCCAGCAGCCCCGGGACAGGGACCTACGAGCAGTACTTC. Translation gives CASSPGTGTYEQYF. Using reference TRBV11-2 and TRBJ2-7 for the parts outside the CDR3, the full variable domain is EAGVAQSPRYKIIEKRQSVAFWCNPISGHATLYWYQQILGQGPKLLIQFQNNGVVDDSQLPKDRFSAERLKGVDSTLKIQPAKLEDSAVYLCASSPGTGTYEQYFGPGTRLTVT.

The V gene is TRBV30, the J gene TRBJ2-2; tentative D call: TRBD1 (6 bases). The CDR3 sequence is 14 residues long. Per germline, CDR1 GTSNPN and CDR2 SVGIG (reference sequence). Trimming pared 6 bases from V and 0 bases from J, leaving 11 bases between. Written as DNA, the CDR3 is TGTGCCTGCTCAGAGGGGGCGAACACCGGGGAGCTGTTTTTT. Amino acids: CACSEGANTGELFF.

The J gene is TRBJ2-1, the V gene TRBV9, with D uncertain. The length of the CDR3 is 13 residues. Trimming removed 2 bases from V and 9 bases from J, with 12 bases in between. Looked up from germline, CDR1 is SGDLS and CDR2 is YYNGEE. The CDR3 DNA is TGTGCCAGCAGCGTCCAAGGGTATACTGAGCAGTTCTTC. Residues: CASSVQGYTEQFF.

V is TRBV5-1 and J is TRBJ2-1; D possibly corresponds to TRBD1 (6 bases). This CDR3 comprises 15 residues. The V gene lost 1 base and the J gene lost 3 bases, with 11 bases spanning the gap. Germline assignment: CDR1 SGHRS and CDR2 YFSETQ. This CDR3 is CASSLFPGDYNEQFF. Here the CDR3 DNA reads TGCGCCAGCAGCTTGTTCCCAGGGGACTACAATGAGCAGTTCTTC.

This chain joins TRBV5-6 and TRBJ1-4; perhaps TRBD1 as D (5 bases). Germline V gives CDR1 SGHDT, CDR2 YYEEEE. V was trimmed by 0 bases and J by 8 bases, leaving 14 bases between them. The CDR3 totals 15 residues. CDR3 sequence: CASSLEQVGGEKLFF. The CDR3 bases are TGTGCCAGCAGCTTGGAACAGGTCGGCGGAGAAAAACTGTTTTTT.

The genes are TRBV30 and TRBJ2-3, with D uncertain. The germline gives CDR1 GTSNPN, CDR2 SVGIG (reference sequence). The V gene lost 0 bases and the J gene lost 4 bases, with 14 bases spanning the gap. This CDR3 is built from 15 residues. The CDR3 reads CAWSVGDALPDTQYF. CDR3 nucleotide sequence: TGTGCCTGGAGTGTAGGTGATGCCCTCCCAGATACGCAGTATTTT.

The chain couples TRBV4-3 to TRBJ2-1, with D tentatively TRBD1 (7 bases). The CDR3 has 14 residues. The germline V gene has CDR1 LGHNA and CDR2 YSLEER. Trimming pared 1 base from V and 9 bases from J, leaving 13 bases between. CDR3 in amino acids: CASSQVGGGGEQFF. The CDR3 nucleotides read TGCGCCAGCAGCCAAGTAGGAGGGGGCGGTGAGCAGTTCTTC.